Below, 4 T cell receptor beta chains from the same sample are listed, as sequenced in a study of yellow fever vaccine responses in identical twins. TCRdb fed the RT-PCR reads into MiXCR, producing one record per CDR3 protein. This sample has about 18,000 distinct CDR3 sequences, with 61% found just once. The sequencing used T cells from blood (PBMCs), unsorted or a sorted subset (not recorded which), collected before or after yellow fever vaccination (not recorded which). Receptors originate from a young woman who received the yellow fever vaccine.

The CDR3 sequence is CASTKRVLYYEQYF. CDR3 in DNA: TGTGCCAGCACCAAACGGGTCCTCTACTACGAGCAGTACTTC. The chain has TRBV28 and TRBJ2-7; D remains unclear. CDR1 and CDR2 (germline): MDHEN, SYDVKM. This CDR3 has 14 residues. Deletions cut 7 bases from V and 3 bases from J, with 16 bases between.

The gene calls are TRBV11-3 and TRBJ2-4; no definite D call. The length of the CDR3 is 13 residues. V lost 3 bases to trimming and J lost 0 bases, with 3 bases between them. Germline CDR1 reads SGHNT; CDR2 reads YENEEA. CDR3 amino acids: CASSFEAKNIQYF. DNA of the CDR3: TGTGCCAGCAGCTTCGAAGCCAAAAACATTCAGTACTTC.

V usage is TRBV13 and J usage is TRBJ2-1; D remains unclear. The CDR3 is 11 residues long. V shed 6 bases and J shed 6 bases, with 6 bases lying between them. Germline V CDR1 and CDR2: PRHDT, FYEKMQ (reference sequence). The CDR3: CASRLSNEQFF. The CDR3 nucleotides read TGTGCCAGCAGGTTGTCCAATGAGCAGTTCTTC.

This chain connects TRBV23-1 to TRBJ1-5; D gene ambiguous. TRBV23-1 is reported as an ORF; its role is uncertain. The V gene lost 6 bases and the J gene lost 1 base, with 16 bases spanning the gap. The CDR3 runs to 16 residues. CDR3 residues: CASSPVHRRSNQPQHF. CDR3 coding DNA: TGCGCCAGCAGCCCAGTACACCGGCGGAGCAATCAGCCCCAGCATTTT.